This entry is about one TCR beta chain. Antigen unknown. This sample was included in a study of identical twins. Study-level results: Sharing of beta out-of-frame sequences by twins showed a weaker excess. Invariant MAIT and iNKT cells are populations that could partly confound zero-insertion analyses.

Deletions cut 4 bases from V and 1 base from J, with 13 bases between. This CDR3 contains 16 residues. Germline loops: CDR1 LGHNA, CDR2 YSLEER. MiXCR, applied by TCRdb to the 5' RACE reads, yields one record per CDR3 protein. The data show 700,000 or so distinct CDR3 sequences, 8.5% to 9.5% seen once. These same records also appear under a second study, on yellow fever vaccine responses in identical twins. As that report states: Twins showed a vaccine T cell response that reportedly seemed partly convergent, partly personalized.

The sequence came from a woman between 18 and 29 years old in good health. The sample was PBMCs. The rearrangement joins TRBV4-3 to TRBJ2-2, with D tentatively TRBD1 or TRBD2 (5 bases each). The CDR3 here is CASSPRGVENTGELFF. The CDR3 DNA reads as TGCGCCAGCAGCCCGAGAGGGGTGGAGAACACCGGGGAGCTGTTTTTT.